The 10 T cell receptor beta chains below all came from one sample that was sequenced in a study of blood T cell repertoires in COVID-19. Only in-frame clones appear in the TCRdb table, and some are missing; sequencing was by immunoSEQ multiplex PCR. The sample includes around 140,000 clones, about 87% of them seen just once. Sequences were obtained from peripheral blood. These receptors all come from a human donor in a cohort sampled during active COVID-19.

V usage is TRBV7-9 and J usage is TRBJ1-1, with TRBD1 as a possible D gene (5 bases). This CDR3 has 12 residues. CDR1 is SEHNR, CDR2 FQNEAQ, per germline (reference sequence). Trimming removed 1 base at V and 10 bases at J, with 10 bases between. The CDR3 loop is CASSLDTRVAFF. CDR3 nucleotide sequence: TGTGCCAGCAGCTTAGATACCAGGGTAGCTTTCTTT.

V usage is TRBV6-5 and J usage is TRBJ1-2, with D perhaps matching TRBD1 (6 bases). The V end lost 6 bases, the J end lost 5 bases, and 13 bases lay between the germline ends. The germline V gene has CDR1 MNHEY and CDR2 SVGAGI. The CDR3 is 13 residues long. The CDR3, as DNA: TGTGCCAGCAGCCCCTACGGACAGTATGGCTACACCTTC. The encoded protein is CASSPYGQYGYTF.

The CDR3 protein is CASSGPLAGVSDTQYF. The CDR3 DNA is TGTGCCAGCAGCGGTCCCCTAGCGGGGGTTTCGGATACGCAGTATTTT. The chain employs TRBV9 and TRBJ2-3; TRBD2 agrees at 10 bases. The CDR3 loop spans 16 amino acids. CDR1 SGDLS and CDR2 YYNGEE come from the germline V gene. V dropped 3 bases and J dropped 6; count of bases not matched to a gene: 10.

The chain carries TRBV5-5 and TRBJ2-3; 7 bases agree with TRBD2. The CDR3 has 12 residues. CDR1 is SGHKS, CDR2 YYEKEE, per germline (reference sequence). V lost 3 bases to trimming and J lost 5 bases; unmatched junction nucleotides: 0. This chain's CDR3 is CASSWGGDTQYF. CDR3 coding DNA: TGTGCCAGCAGCTGGGGGGGAGATACGCAGTATTTT.

The rearrangement uses TRBV28 and TRBJ2-7; possibly TRBD2 for D (5 bases). This CDR3 is 11 amino acids long. Germline CDR1 reads MDHEN; CDR2 reads SYDVKM. The V end lost 2 bases, the J end lost 6 bases, and 5 bases lay between the germline ends. The CDR3 DNA reads TGTGCCAGCAGTTTACGGGGCGAGCAGTACGTC. It encodes CASSLRGEQYV.

The CDR3 spells CASSSGLAGGTETQYF. DNA for the CDR3: TGTGCCAGCAGCTCAGGACTAGCGGGAGGTACGGAGACCCAGTACTTC. The V and J genes are TRBV2 and TRBJ2-5; 14 nucleotides match TRBD2. The V gene end was trimmed by 6 bases and the J gene end by 5 bases; junction bases not matched to a gene: 8. Germline lookup yields CDR1 SNHLY and CDR2 FYNNEI. The CDR3 spans 16 residues.

V and J are TRBV2 and TRBJ2-5; D remains ambiguous. From germline, CDR1 is SNHLY and CDR2 FYNNEI. The CDR3 consists of 14 residues. V was cut by 2 bases and J by 0 bases, with 7 bases left in between. The CDR3 loop is CASSEQLYQETQYF. CDR3 coding DNA: TGTGCCAGCAGTGAACAGTTGTACCAAGAGACCCAGTACTTC.

V is TRBV2 and J is TRBJ2-1, with D tentatively TRBD2 (6 bases). V was pared by 4 bases and J by 4 bases, with 8 bases between. Per germline, CDR1 SNHLY and CDR2 FYNNEI. CDR3 length equals 13 residues. DNA for the CDR3: TGTGCCAGCAGTGCCGGACTATACAATGAGCAGTTCTTC. Protein: CASSAGLYNEQFF.

The chain recombines TRBV11-3 with TRBJ2-1, with 7 bases fitting TRBD2. CDR1 and CDR2 (germline): SGHNT, YENEEA. The V gene end was trimmed by 3 bases and the J gene end by 7 bases; junction bases not matched to a gene: 6. The CDR3 runs to 14 residues. CDR3 coding DNA: TGTGCCAGCAGCTTGGGAGGGAGCGGGAATGAGCAGTTCTTC. As protein: CASSLGGSGNEQFF. Looking up the rest from reference TRBV11-3 and TRBJ2-1 gives the full variable domain: EAGVVQSPRYKIIEKKQPVAFWCNPISGHNTLYWYLQNLGQGPELLIRYENEEAVDDSQLPKDRFSAERLKGVDSTLKIQPAELGDSAVYLCASSLGGSGNEQFFGPGTRLTVL.

CDR3: CASSPMTSGSYEQYV. Written as DNA, the CDR3 is TGTGCCAGCAGTCCTATGACTAGCGGGAGCTACGAGCAGTACGTC. The J gene is TRBJ2-7, the V gene TRBV3-1 (or the pseudogene TRBV3-2), with 12 bases lining up with TRBD2. The CDR3 covers 15 residues. Germline V gives CDR1 LGHDT, CDR2 YNNKEL (reference sequence). V shed 6 bases, J shed 3 bases, and the junction held 6 bases outside the gene matches.